Sequencing of this TCR beta chain was carried out in a study of shared clonotypes between healthy human individuals. Regarding the study as a whole: Only blood underwent sampling, and tissue repertoires likely differ.

CD8 cells regarded as naive lacked CD45RO, were positively chosen for CCR7, and omitted terminally differentiated effector memory CD45RA+ cells. This clone appeared a single time. Its antigen is undetermined. The ends were cut back, 0 bases at V and 0 bases at J, with 10 bases in the middle. CDR1 is SGHRS, CDR2 YFSETQ, per germline. This CDR3 spans 15 amino acids. Assay runs were performed at deep level. Profiling relied on immunoSEQ multiplex PCR, and the TCRdb table lists in-frame clones only, not all of them. The sample records fewer than 1 million clones, roughly 96% being singletons. This clonotype was obtained from a man aged 25-45 years in good health. The chain joins TRBV5-1 to TRBJ2-7; D is possibly TRBD1 or TRBD2 (6 bases each). The sequenced sample consisted of naive CD8+ T cells sorted from blood. The CDR3 loop reads CASSLAGDNSYEQYF. In DNA, the CDR3 is TGCGCCAGCAGCTTGGCGGGGGACAACTCCTACGAGCAGTACTTC.